The 2 T cell receptor beta chains listed next were all sequenced from one sample in a study of T cells in localized non-small cell lung cancer. Clones were sequenced by immunoSEQ multiplex PCR, and TCRdb holds only the in-frame ones, with some missing. Seen here are about 25,000 clones, approximately 90% observed once, and the top ten hold about 9.7%. The material sequenced was peripheral blood mononuclear cells, taken before any cancer treatment. These receptors all stem from a woman aged 35-75 years with stage III lung adenocarcinoma.

The V and J genes are TRBV5-1 and TRBJ1-2; 7 nucleotides agree with TRBD1. The trim removed 4 bases at V and 2 bases at J, leaving 11 bases unmatched. In germline, CDR1 is SGHRS, CDR2 YFSETQ. The CDR3 has 16 amino acids. CDR3 loop: CASSLGTAGKNYGYTF. For the CDR3, the DNA is TGCGCCAGCAGCCTCGGGACAGCAGGAAAGAACTATGGCTACACCTTC. Full variable domain (remainder filled in from reference TRBV5-1 and TRBJ1-2): KAGVTQTPRYLIKTRGQQVTLSCSPISGHRSVSWYQQTPGQGLQFLFEYFSETQRNKGNFPGRFSGRQFSNSRSEMNVSTLELGDSALYLCASSLGTAGKNYGYTFGSGTRLTVV.

V is TRBV7-9 and J is TRBJ1-2; a weak D match, TRBD1 (5 bases). Deletions cut 7 bases from V and 6 bases from J, with 12 bases between. There are 12 residues in the CDR3. Germline V gene data show CDR1 as SEHNR and CDR2 as FQNEAQ (reference sequence). The CDR3 sequence: CASNKGTHGYTF. CDR3 in DNA: TGTGCCAGCAACAAAGGGACGCATGGCTACACCTTC.